This T cell receptor beta chain emerged from a study of blood T cell repertoires in COVID-19. Turning to the study itself: Acute and convalescent COVID-19 specimens originated in the United States, Italy and Spain. T cells, B-cell-depleted T cells, or PBMCs supplied cDNA or gDNA.

The Seattle patients joined while their infection was active and were tracked longitudinally afterward. Per germline, CDR1 ENHRY and CDR2 SYGVKD. Trimming removed 3 bases at V and 7 bases at J, with 12 bases between. The CDR3 loop spans 13 amino acids. Profiling relied on immunoSEQ multiplex PCR, and the TCRdb table lists in-frame clones only, not all of them. The data show roughly 220,000 clones, approximately 86% seen once. This chain links TRBV10-3 with TRBJ1-2; tentative D call: TRBD1 (5 bases). Sequenced input: peripheral blood. The sequence was obtained from a woman aged 45-65 years with COVID-19, enrolled during active disease. CDR3 amino acids: CAISEGNQGGYTF. CDR3 DNA: TGTGCCATCAGTGAAGGTAACCAGGGTGGCTACACCTTC.